The 25 T cell receptor beta chains given below trace back to one sample, sequenced in a study of post-analysis software for immune sequencing data. Overall study results and limits: Compared with controls, patients had more of about 5 TRBV segments, including TRBV5-6, TRBV5-1 and TRBV20-1.

Unique molecular identifiers were carried by the TCR beta cDNA libraries. From the PCR reads, TCRdb called clonotypes with MiXCR, one entry per CDR3 protein. The sample lists around 710,000 distinct CDR3 sequences, approximately 44% occurring once. No cognate antigen is known for these TCRs. Sequenced input: blood. Every receptor here comes from a girl aged 10 to 17 with multiple sclerosis.

There are a few counts of this clonotype. The CDR3 region has the DNA TGTGCCAGCAGTTCGGGGGGCCGAGGCTACACCTTC. This codes for CASSSGGRGYTF. The genes are TRBV27 and TRBJ1-2; tentative D call: TRBD1 (6 bases). CDR1 and CDR2 (germline): MNHEY, SMNVEV (reference sequence). Between the trimmed V and J ends, which lost 4 bases and 8 bases, there was a span of 11 bases. The CDR3 is made up of 12 amino acids.

The chain recombines TRBV6-5 with TRBJ2-5; tentative D call: TRBD1 (6 bases). CDR3 length equals 15 residues. V was trimmed by 0 bases and J by 5 bases, leaving 13 bases between them. Germline values: CDR1 MNHEY, CDR2 SVGAGI. In nucleotides, the CDR3 is TGTGCCAGCAGTTACTCGTACAGGGCTGGGGAGACCCAGTACTTC. It translates to CASSYSYRAGETQYF.

This clonotype has more than one count but fewer than ten. This chain joins TRBV10-3 and TRBJ2-3, with D perhaps TRBD2 (5 bases). The CDR3 contains 15 residues. V was cut by 0 bases and J by 6 bases, with 13 bases left in between. CDR1 and CDR2 from the germline V gene are ENHRY and SYGVKD. CDR3 sequence reads: CAISESGQRGDTQYF. CDR3 bases: TGTGCCATCAGTGAGTCGGGCCAGAGAGGGGATACGCAGTATTTT.

This clonotype has a handful of counts. The V and J genes are TRBV7-9 and TRBJ2-1; tentatively, D is TRBD2 (5 bases). V lost 7 bases, J lost 2 bases, and 12 bases lay in between. The CDR3 sequence is 14 residues long. The germline gives CDR1 SEHNR, CDR2 FQNEAQ (reference sequence). CDR3 sequence reads: CASTIPGAYNEQFF. DNA of the CDR3: TGTGCCAGCACCATCCCCGGGGCCTACAATGAGCAGTTCTTC.

The CDR3 DNA sequence: TGTGCCAGCAGCCAAGATATCGCGGATAGCGTCCAGTACCAAGAGACCCAGTACTTC. Translation: CASSQDIADSVQYQETQYF. The chain has TRBV3-1 and TRBJ2-5, with D perhaps matching TRBD2 (5 bases). CDR1 LGHDT and CDR2 YNNKEL come from the germline V gene (reference sequence). Trimming stripped 0 bases from V and 0 bases from J, with 20 bases between. This CDR3 has 19 amino acids.

There are a few counts of this clonotype. This rearrangement joins TRBV28 to TRBJ2-4; TRBD2 might be the D (6 bases). The V gene lost 4 bases and the J gene lost 0 bases, with 13 bases spanning the gap. The germline V gene encodes CDR1 MDHEN and CDR2 SYDVKM. This CDR3 comprises 16 residues. The CDR3 protein is CASSWEESLAKNIQYF. CDR3 coding DNA: TGTGCCAGCAGTTGGGAGGAATCCTTAGCCAAAAACATTCAGTACTTC.

The CDR3, as DNA: TGCGCCAGCAGCCAAGAAGGAGGGGCCTACACTGAAGCTTTCTTT. Amino acid sequence: CASSQEGGAYTEAFF. This chain connects TRBV4-3 to TRBJ1-1, with D possibly being TRBD1 (5 bases). The germline gives CDR1 LGHNA, CDR2 YSLEER. The length of the CDR3 is 15 residues. Trimming took off 0 bases at V and 3 bases at J, with 11 bases between the two ends.

The V gene is TRBV11-1, the J gene TRBJ2-1; TRBD2 matches 7 bases. In germline, CDR1 is SGHAT, CDR2 FQDESV (reference sequence). This CDR3 spans 16 amino acids. Trimming at V came to 0 bases and at J to 5 bases, leaving 7 bases not matched to a gene. The DNA for the CDR3 is TGTGCCAGCAGCTTAGCGCGTGGCGGGAGCCACAATGAGCAGTTCTTC. Amino acid sequence: CASSLARGGSHNEQFF.

This clonotype was observed a handful of times. CDR3 region: CATSRDLNSPLHF. The CDR3 bases are TGTGCCACCAGCAGAGACTTAAATTCACCCCTCCACTTT. This rearrangement joins TRBV15 to TRBJ1-6; D unresolved. Trimming took 0 bases from V and 7 from J, leaving 4 bases between them. This CDR3 comprises 13 residues. Germline loops: CDR1 LNHNV, CDR2 YYDKDF (reference sequence).

This clonotype was seen a handful of times. The chain combines TRBV29-1 with TRBJ2-4; D is possibly TRBD1 (5 bases). Germline V lookup: CDR1 SQVTM, CDR2 ANQGSEA. CDR3 length: 13 residues. The V end lost 4 bases, the J end lost 2 bases, and 9 bases lay between the germline ends. DNA of the CDR3: TGCAGCGTTGGGGGCGAGACCAAAAACATTCAGTACTTC. As protein: CSVGGETKNIQYF.

The chain has TRBV7-2 and TRBJ2-1, with D tentatively TRBD2 (6 bases). Germline lookup yields CDR1 SGHTA and CDR2 FQGNSA. This CDR3 spans 15 amino acids. V gave up 4 bases and J gave up 9 bases, with 19 bases separating them. The CDR3 region has the DNA TGTGCCAGCAGCTCGGGGGTCGGGGCCCGGGGTGAGCAGTTCTTC. It specifies CASSSGVGARGEQFF. The whole variable domain, remainder taken from reference TRBV7-2 and TRBJ2-1, is GAGVSQSPSNKVTEKGKDVELRCDPISGHTALYWYRQSLGQGLEFLIYFQGNSAPDKSGLPSDRFSAERTGGSVSTLTIQRTQQEDSAVYLCASSSGVGARGEQFFGPGTRLTVL.

This clonotype was seen just once. V and J are TRBV7-9 and TRBJ1-5, with D uncertain. The CDR3 sequence is 12 residues long. Trimming stripped 8 bases from V and 3 bases from J, with 8 bases between. Germline CDR1 reads SEHNR; CDR2 reads FQNEAQ (reference sequence). As DNA, the CDR3 is TGTGCCAGCGGATTGGCCAATCAGCCCCAGCATTTT. This codes for CASGLANQPQHF.

This clonotype appeared a few times. V gene TRBV7-9 combines with J gene TRBJ2-6; TRBD1 is a possible D gene (5 bases). There are 14 residues in the CDR3. Germline loops: CDR1 SEHNR, CDR2 FQNEAQ (reference sequence). The CDR3 coding sequence is TGTGTCGACAGCTCTCTCTCTGGGGCCAACGTCCTGACTTTC. Translated: CVDSSLSGANVLTF.

This clonotype was recorded many times. V usage is TRBV20-1 and J usage is TRBJ2-3; 9 positions match TRBD2. This CDR3 contains 16 residues. V lost 0 bases and J lost 0; bases outside the gene matches: 4. Per germline, CDR1 DFQATT and CDR2 SNEGSKA (reference sequence). CDR3 nucleotide sequence: TGCAGTGCTAGAGATATTCTAGCGGGGAGCACAGATACGCAGTATTTT. It is translated as CSARDILAGSTDTQYF.

J is TRBJ2-1 and V is TRBV5-1; 7 bases are a match to TRBD2. The V gene's germline CDR1 is SGHRS and CDR2 YFSETQ. This CDR3 is built from 15 residues. V dropped 5 bases and J dropped 1; count of bases not matched to a gene: 6. CDR3 residues: CASSHLAESYNEQFF. The CDR3 coding sequence is TGCGCCAGCAGTCATCTAGCGGAGTCCTACAATGAGCAGTTCTTC.

This clonotype was seen ten or more times. The genes are TRBV12-3 or TRBV12-4 and TRBJ1-2, with TRBD1 matching 8 bases. After removal of 6 bases from V and 8 bases from J, the junction contained 11 bases not matched to a gene. This CDR3 has 14 residues. The chain's CDR3 is CASSLTQGAGGYTF. CDR3 bases: TGTGCCAGCAGCCTTACCCAGGGGGCCGGGGGCTACACCTTC.

This clonotype was picked up a small number of times. V gene TRBV5-1 combines with J gene TRBJ1-6; TRBD1 aligns across 7 bases. Looked up from germline, CDR1 is SGHRS and CDR2 is YFSETQ. V trimming: 0 bases; J trimming: 8 bases; junction bases outside the gene matches: 5. The CDR3 runs to 15 residues. The CDR3 region is CASSLAGTEDSPLHF. The CDR3 DNA is TGCGCCAGCAGCTTGGCCGGGACAGAAGATTCACCCCTCCACTTT.

This chain connects TRBV27 to TRBJ2-4; TRBD2 might be the D (5 bases). The DNA end is a closer match to TRBJ2-7, so the J assignment may be wrong. Germline V gene sequence: CDR1 MNHEY, CDR2 SMNVEV (reference sequence). The CDR3 has 15 residues. The DNA of the CDR3 is TGTGCCAGCAGTTTAGTGGGAGCCCGCTCCTACGAGCAGTACTTC. Translated, it gives CASSLVGARSYEQYF.

The rearrangement links TRBV15 to TRBJ2-5; D remains ambiguous. The J call may be wrong; the DNA end is better matched by TRBJ2-7. Germline CDR1 LNHNV, CDR2 YYDKDF (reference sequence). This CDR3 has 16 residues. The CDR3 coding sequence is TGTGCCACCAGCAGCGCGACTGGCGGTCACACCTACGAGCAGTACTTC. It translates to CATSSATGGHTYEQYF.

The CDR3 DNA sequence: TGTGCCAGCGAAGGGGAAGGCTACACCTTC. It specifies CASEGEGYTF. The chain is built from TRBV2 and TRBJ1-2; D may be TRBD1 (5 bases). The CDR3 runs to 10 residues. CDR1 is SNHLY and CDR2 is FYNNEI in the germline V gene. V lost 8 bases and J lost 8, with 9 bases in between.

The J gene is TRBJ2-4, the V gene TRBV5-1, with 12 positions matching TRBD2. This CDR3 is built from 14 residues. The germline gives CDR1 SGHRS, CDR2 YFSETQ. Trimming at V came to 4 bases and at J to 13 bases, leaving 9 bases not matched to a gene. The CDR3 bases are TGCGCCAGCAGCGGCGAAACTAGCGGGAGGCCGCAGTACTTC. This translates into CASSGETSGRPQYF.

This clonotype was seen more than once but under ten times. The chain carries TRBV27 and TRBJ2-5; TRBD1 agrees at 8 bases. The germline V gene encodes CDR1 MNHEY and CDR2 SMNVEV (reference sequence). The CDR3 has 18 amino acids. After removal of 4 bases from V and 3 bases from J, the junction contained 16 bases not matched to a gene. DNA for the CDR3: TGTGCCAGCAGTTCTGCTTTTTCGGACAGGGTGTTGGAAGAGACCCAGTACTTC. Its protein product is CASSSAFSDRVLEETQYF.

This chain uses TRBV12-3 or TRBV12-4 with TRBJ2-3; TRBD2 matches at 7 bases. This CDR3 is built from 17 residues. J lost 2 bases, V lost 2 bases, and 10 bases had no gene match. The CDR3 sequence is CASSLTPAGVTTDTQYF. For the CDR3, the DNA is TGTGCCAGCAGTTTAACCCCCGCGGGAGTTACCACAGATACGCAGTATTTT.

The chain links TRBV5-1 to TRBJ2-5, with D tentatively TRBD2 (5 bases). The germline CDR1 and CDR2 sequences are SGHRS and YFSETQ. Between the trimmed V and J ends, which lost 0 bases and 5 bases, there was a span of 14 bases. The CDR3 sequence is 15 residues long. The CDR3 protein is CASSLAGIIGETQYF. DNA for the CDR3: TGCGCCAGCAGCTTGGCCGGGATTATAGGGGAGACCCAGTACTTC.

The V call is TRBV21-1, the J call TRBJ2-7; TRBD1, the table's D call, was not compared with the DNA. TRBV21-1 is a documented pseudogene. The CDR3 sequence is 17 residues long. The chain's CDR3 is CASSKKAYGGESDEQYF. The CDR3, as DNA: TGTGCCAGCAGCAAAAAGGCCTATGGGGGGGAAAGCGACGAGCAGTACTTC.